This T cell receptor (beta chain) came from a study of siplizumab effects on memory and regulatory T cells. CDR1 MNHNS and CDR2 SASEGT come from the germline V gene. V lost 7 bases, J lost 0 bases, and 13 bases lay in between. The CDR3 extends over 14 amino acids. The study, taken as a whole, reports: It seemed that naive T cells were more diverse than memory cells and were major contributors to the alloresponse. The mapping of alloreactive clones to unstimulated subsets covered only a minor fraction of them.

Libraries were prepared by immunoSEQ multiplex PCR; TCRdb keeps only in-frame clonotypes and omits some of them. The repertoire holds roughly 26,000 clones, with roughly 84% as singletons. Notes on this clone: Its antigen remains unknown.

The receptor was derived from a human donor in good health. Specimen: memory CD4+ T cells sorted from blood. The rearrangement links TRBV6-1 to TRBJ2-7; maybe TRBD1 (5 bases). CDR3: CASTRVESSYEQYF. The DNA of the CDR3 is TGTGCCAGCACCAGGGTCGAAAGCTCCTACGAGCAGTACTTC.